This T cell receptor (beta chain) was sequenced during a study of blood T cell repertoires in COVID-19. Study in general: Sample material is recorded as cDNA or gDNA derived from T cells, B-cell-depleted T cells, or PBMCs.

Trimming at V came to 5 bases and at J to 2 bases, leaving 7 bases not matched to a gene. Germline loops: CDR1 ENHRY, CDR2 SYGVKD. This CDR3 is 15 amino acids long. Method: immunoSEQ multiplex PCR; TCRdb's copy keeps in-frame clones and lacks some. The sample contains a few hundred thousand clones, roughly nine tenths of which appear only once. The study recruited people aged about 18 to 95 years across approximately 24 US areas. The material sequenced was PBMCs or T cells enriched from blood (not recorded which). The receptor was derived from a woman aged 25 to 45 who had recovered from COVID-19. The rearrangement links TRBV10-3 to TRBJ2-7, with 9 bases fitting TRBD1. The CDR3 here is CAISNPGTGTYEQYF. The CDR3 bases are TGTGCCATCAGTAATCCCGGGACAGGGACCTACGAGCAGTACTTC.